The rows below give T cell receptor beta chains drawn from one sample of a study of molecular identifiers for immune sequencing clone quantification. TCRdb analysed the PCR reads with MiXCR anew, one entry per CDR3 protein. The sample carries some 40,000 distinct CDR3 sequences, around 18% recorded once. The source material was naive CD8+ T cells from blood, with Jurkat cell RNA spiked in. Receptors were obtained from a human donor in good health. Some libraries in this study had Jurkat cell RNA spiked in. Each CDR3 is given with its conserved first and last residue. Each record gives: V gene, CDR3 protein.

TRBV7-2,CASSLGGASVTGANVLTF
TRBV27,CASSPRGAYTEAFF
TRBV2,CASSETGTEAFF
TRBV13,CASSLGGTDTQYF
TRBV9,CTSSVGVGPNYGYTF
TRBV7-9,CASSLPTPTGELFF
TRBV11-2,CASSLNRGRSRETQYF
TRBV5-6,CASSFTMARLGTEAFF
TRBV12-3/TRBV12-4,CASSWQGGYEQYF
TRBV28,CASTTSGVGELFF